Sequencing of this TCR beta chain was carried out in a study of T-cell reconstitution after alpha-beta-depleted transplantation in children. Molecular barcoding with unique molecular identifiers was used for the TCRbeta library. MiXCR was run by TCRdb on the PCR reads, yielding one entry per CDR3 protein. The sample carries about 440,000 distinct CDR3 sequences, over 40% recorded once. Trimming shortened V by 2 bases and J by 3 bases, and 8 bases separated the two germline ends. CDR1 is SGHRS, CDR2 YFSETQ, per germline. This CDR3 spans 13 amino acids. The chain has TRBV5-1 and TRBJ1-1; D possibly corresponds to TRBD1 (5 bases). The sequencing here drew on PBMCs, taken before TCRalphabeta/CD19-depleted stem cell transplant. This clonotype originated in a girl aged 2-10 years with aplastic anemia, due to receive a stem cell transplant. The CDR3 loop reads CASSFGTDTEAFF. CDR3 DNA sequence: TGCGCCAGCAGCTTCGGGACGGACACTGAAGCTTTCTTT.